One and the same sample provided the 7 T cell receptor beta chains below, sequenced in a study of radiotherapy plus CTLA-4 blockade in lung cancer. Some clones are missing from TCRdb's copy, which holds only in-frame ones; the method was immunoSEQ multiplex PCR. This table has tens of thousands of clones, 70% to 90% appearing once. The sequenced sample was peripheral blood, obtained from a patient treated with radiotherapy plus ipilimumab. The receptors stem from a human donor with non-small cell lung cancer whose response to radiotherapy plus ipilimumab could not be evaluated.

The chain couples TRBV5-1 to TRBJ2-3; TRBD1 is a possible D gene (7 bases). V shed 4 bases and J shed 4 bases, with 13 bases lying between them. The CDR3 is 14 residues long. Germline V gene lookup returns CDR1 SGHRS and CDR2 YFSETQ. The chain's CDR3 is CASSGGRGADTQYF. In nucleotides, the CDR3 is TGCGCCAGCAGCGGGGGCAGGGGGGCAGATACGCAGTATTTT.

J is TRBJ1-5 and V is TRBV19, with D tentatively TRBD1 (6 bases). Trimming pared 6 bases from V and 3 bases from J, leaving 18 bases between. The CDR3 loop spans 16 amino acids. Per the germline V gene, CDR1 is LNHDA and CDR2 is SQIVND (reference sequence). CDR3 bases: TGTGCCAGTAGACAGGGAGATACTTTATCCAATCAGCCCCAGCATTTT. Protein: CASRQGDTLSNQPQHF.

The DNA of the CDR3 is TGTGCCAGTGGGCGCAGCCCCAATCAGCCCCAGCATTTT. Its translation: CASGRSPNQPQHF. The J gene is TRBJ1-5, the V gene TRBV5-5, with D unclear. The CDR3 extends over 13 amino acids. Trimming left V 8 bases short and J 3 bases short, with 12 bases between. Germline V gene lookup returns CDR1 SGHKS and CDR2 YYEKEE (reference sequence).

The chain links TRBV4-2 to TRBJ1-1; TRBD1 matches 9 bases. Germline V lookup: CDR1 LGHNA, CDR2 YNFKEQ. The CDR3 is 15 residues long. The V gene end was trimmed by 2 bases and the J gene end by 4 bases; junction bases not matched to a gene: 5. The CDR3 nucleotides read TGTGCCAGCAGCCAACCCGGGACAGGGTTCACTGAAGCTTTCTTT. Residues: CASSQPGTGFTEAFF.

The chain carries TRBV6-1 and TRBJ2-7; 7 bases are a match to TRBD1. V shed 6 bases, J shed 0 bases, and the junction held 5 bases outside the gene matches. CDR3 size: 14 residues. Germline CDR1 MNHNS, CDR2 SASEGT. The CDR3 reads CASSGTALSYEQYF. As DNA, the CDR3 is TGTGCCAGCAGCGGGACAGCCCTCTCCTACGAGCAGTACTTC.

This rearrangement joins TRBV7-2 to TRBJ2-7; 8 bases align to TRBD1. The CDR3 is 13 amino acids. CDR1 is SGHTA, CDR2 FQGNSA, per germline. J was trimmed by 2 bases and V by 5 bases; bases with no gene match: 2. The CDR3 reads CASSDRGPYEQYF. The CDR3 DNA reads TGTGCCAGCAGCGACAGGGGTCCCTACGAGCAGTACTTC.

The chain has TRBV5-1 and TRBJ2-3; TRBD1 aligns across 7 bases. CDR1 and CDR2 (germline): SGHRS, YFSETQ. J gave up 3 bases and V 5 bases, and 9 bases lay outside the gene matches. The CDR3 has 15 residues. The CDR3 coding sequence is TGCGCCAGCAGTACCGACAGGGCGACGACAGATACGCAGTATTTT. Its translation is CASSTDRATTDTQYF.